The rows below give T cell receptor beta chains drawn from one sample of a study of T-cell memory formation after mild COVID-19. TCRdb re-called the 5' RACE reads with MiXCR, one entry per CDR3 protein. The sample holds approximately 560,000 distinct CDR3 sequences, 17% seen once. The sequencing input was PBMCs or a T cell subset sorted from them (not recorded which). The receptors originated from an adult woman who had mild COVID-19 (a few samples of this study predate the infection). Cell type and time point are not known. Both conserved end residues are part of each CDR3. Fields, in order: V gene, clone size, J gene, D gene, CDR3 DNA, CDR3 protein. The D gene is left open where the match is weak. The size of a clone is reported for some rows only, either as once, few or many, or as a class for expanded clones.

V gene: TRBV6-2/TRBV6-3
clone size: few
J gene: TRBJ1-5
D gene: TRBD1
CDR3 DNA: TGTGCCAGCAAATCCGGGACAGGGGAAAGTCAGCCCCAGCATTTT
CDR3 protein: CASKSGTGESQPQHF

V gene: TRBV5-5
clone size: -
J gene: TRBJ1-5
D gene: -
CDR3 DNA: TGTGCCAGCAGCTTGGAGGGTGGGGATCAGCCCCAGCATTTT
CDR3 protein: CASSLEGGDQPQHF

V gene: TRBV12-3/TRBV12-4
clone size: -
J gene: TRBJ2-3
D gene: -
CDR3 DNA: TGTGCCAGCAGTGGCACAGGGCGGGGGACAGATACGCAGTATTTT
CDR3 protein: CASSGTGRGTDTQYF

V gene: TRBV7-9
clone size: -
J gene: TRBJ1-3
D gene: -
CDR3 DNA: TGTGCCAGCAGCCCAGAGGCTGTGGGAAACACCATATATTTT
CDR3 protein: CASSPEAVGNTIYF

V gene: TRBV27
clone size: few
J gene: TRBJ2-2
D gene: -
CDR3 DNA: TGTGCCAGCAGTTTCTCGAGGGTAGCGATCGGGGAGCTGTTTTTT
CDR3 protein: CASSFSRVAIGELFF

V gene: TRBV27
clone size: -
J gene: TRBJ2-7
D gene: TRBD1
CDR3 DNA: TGTGCCAGCAGTTTAGCGGGACAGGGGCGCTACGAGCAGTACTTC
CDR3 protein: CASSLAGQGRYEQYF

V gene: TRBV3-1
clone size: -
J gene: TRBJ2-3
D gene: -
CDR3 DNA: TGTGCCAGCAGCCAAGTCCGGGACTTCGGTGATACGCAGTATTTT
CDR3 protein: CASSQVRDFGDTQYF

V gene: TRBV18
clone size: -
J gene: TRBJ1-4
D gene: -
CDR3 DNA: TGTGCCAGCTCACCACTGGGGCAAAAACTGTTTTTT
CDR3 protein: CASSPLGQKLFF

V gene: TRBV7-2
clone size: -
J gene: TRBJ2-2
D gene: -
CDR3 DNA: TGTGCCAGCAGCCTAGCGGGGACAGGGCGTTCCGGGGAGCTGTTTTTT
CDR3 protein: CASSLAGTGRSGELFF

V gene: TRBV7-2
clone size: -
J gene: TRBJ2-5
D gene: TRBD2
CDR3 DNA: TGTGCCAGCAGCTTAGGCGGGACTAGCGGGAGGGTGGAGACCCAGTACTTC
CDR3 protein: CASSLGGTSGRVETQYF

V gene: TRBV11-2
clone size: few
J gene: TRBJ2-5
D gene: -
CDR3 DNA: TGTGCCAGCAGCTTAAAGGGTGAGACCCAGTACTTC
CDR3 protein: CASSLKGETQYF

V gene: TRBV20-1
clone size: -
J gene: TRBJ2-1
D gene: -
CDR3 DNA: TGCAGTGCTTGGACGCGTCGCTACAATGAGCAGTTCTTC
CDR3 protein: CSAWTRRYNEQFF

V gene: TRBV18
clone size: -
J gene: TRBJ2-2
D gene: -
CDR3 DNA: TGTGCCAGCTCACCCCTCCTGCGGAGAACTACCGGGGAGCTGTTTTTT
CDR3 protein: CASSPLLRRTTGELFF

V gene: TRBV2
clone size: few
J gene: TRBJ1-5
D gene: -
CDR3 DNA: TGTGCCAGCAAGAGGTCTCAGGGAACTCAGCCCCAGCATTTT
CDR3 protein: CASKRSQGTQPQHF

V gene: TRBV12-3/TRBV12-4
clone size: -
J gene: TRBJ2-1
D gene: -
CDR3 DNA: TGTGCGACCTTAGCCTCTATAGGATGGAATGAGCAGTTCTTC
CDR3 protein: CATLASIGWNEQFF

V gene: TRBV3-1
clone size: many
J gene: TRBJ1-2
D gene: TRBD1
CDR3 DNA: TGTGCCAGCAGCCAAATGTGGGACAGATCTAACTATGGCTACACCTTC
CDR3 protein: CASSQMWDRSNYGYTF

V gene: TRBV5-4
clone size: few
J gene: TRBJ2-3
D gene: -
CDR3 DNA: TGTGCCAGCAGCGGGGAAGGGCGCACAGATACGCAGTATTTT
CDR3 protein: CASSGEGRTDTQYF

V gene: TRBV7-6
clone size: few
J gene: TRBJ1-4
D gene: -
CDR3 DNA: TGTGCCAGCAGCTCCCGGGACACATCATCTCTGTTTTTT
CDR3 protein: CASSSRDTSSLFF

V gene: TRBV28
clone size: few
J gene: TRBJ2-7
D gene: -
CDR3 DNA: TGTGCCAGCAGTTTGGTGTGGGGAAGGGACGCCTACGAGCAGTACTTC
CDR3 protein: CASSLVWGRDAYEQYF

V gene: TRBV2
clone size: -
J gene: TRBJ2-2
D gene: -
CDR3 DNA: TGTGCCAGCAGTCACAAGGACACGAACACCGGGGAGCTGTTTTTT
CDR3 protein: CASSHKDTNTGELFF

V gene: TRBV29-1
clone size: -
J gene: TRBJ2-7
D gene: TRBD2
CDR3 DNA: TGCAGCGTTGTCTCTGTCGGGAGGCCTCCGCTTTACGAGCAGTACTTC
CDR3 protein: CSVVSVGRPPLYEQYF

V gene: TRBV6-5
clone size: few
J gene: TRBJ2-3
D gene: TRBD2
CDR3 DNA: TGTGCCAGCAGTTACTCTGCTAGCGGGGGGTCTCAGTATTTT
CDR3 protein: CASSYSASGGSQYF

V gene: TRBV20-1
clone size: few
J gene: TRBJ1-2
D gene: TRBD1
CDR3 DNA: TGCAGTGACCGACAGGGTCACTATGGCTACACCTTC
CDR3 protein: CSDRQGHYGYTF

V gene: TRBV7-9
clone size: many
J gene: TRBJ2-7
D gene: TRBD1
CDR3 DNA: TGTGCCAGCAGCCTTATAGGACAGGGCTCCTACGAGCAGTACTTC
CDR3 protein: CASSLIGQGSYEQYF

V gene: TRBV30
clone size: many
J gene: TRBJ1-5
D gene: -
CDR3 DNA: TGTGCCTGGAGTCCGGGAGTAAATAGCAATCAGCCCCAGCATTTT
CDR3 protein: CAWSPGVNSNQPQHF

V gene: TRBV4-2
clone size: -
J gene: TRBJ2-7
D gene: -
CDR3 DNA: TGTGCCAGCAGCCAAATTACAGGTGGTCCCTACGAGCAGTACTTC
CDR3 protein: CASSQITGGPYEQYF

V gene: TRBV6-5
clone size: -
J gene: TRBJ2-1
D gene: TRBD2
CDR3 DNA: TGTGCCGCCCACCTAGCGGGACCAGGCGGTGAGCAGTTCTTC
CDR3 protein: CAAHLAGPGGEQFF

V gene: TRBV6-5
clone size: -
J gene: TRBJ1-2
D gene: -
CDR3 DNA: TGTGCCAGCAGCCAGAGGGGAATGGCCGGCTACACCTTC
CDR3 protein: CASSQRGMAGYTF

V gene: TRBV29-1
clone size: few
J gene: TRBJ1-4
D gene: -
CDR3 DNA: TGCAGCGTTGAAGATGTAGATGCGGGTGAAAAACTGTTTTTT
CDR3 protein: CSVEDVDAGEKLFF

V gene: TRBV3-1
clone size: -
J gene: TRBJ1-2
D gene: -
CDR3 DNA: TGTGCCAGCAGCCAAGACCCCCGATATGGCTACACCTTC
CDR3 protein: CASSQDPRYGYTF

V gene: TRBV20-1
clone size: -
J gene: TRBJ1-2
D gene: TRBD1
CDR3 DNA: TGCAGTGCTCCCGACAGGGCCTATGGCTACACCTTC
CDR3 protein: CSAPDRAYGYTF

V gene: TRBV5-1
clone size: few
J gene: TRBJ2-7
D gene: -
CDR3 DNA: TGCGCCAGCAGCTTGGGGCAGTCGTTGACCTACGAGCAGTACTTC
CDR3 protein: CASSLGQSLTYEQYF

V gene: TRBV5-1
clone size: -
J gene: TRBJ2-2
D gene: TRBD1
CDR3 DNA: TGCGCCAGCAGCCCCAGACAGGGTGTCACCGGGGAGCTGTTTTTT
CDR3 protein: CASSPRQGVTGELFF

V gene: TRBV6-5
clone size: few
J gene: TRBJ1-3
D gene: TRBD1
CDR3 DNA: TGTGCCAGCAGTTACTCGGGACAGCTCTCTGGAAACACCATATATTTT
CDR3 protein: CASSYSGQLSGNTIYF

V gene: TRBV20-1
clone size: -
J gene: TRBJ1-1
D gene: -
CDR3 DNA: TGCAGTGCTAGCAGGGCGGTAAAGACTGAAGCTTTCTTT
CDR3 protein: CSASRAVKTEAFF

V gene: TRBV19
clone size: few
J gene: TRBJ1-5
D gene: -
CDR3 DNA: TGTGCCAGTAGGGAGCTTGCAGCCCCCCCAAGCAATCAGCCCCAGCATTTT
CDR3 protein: CASRELAAPPSNQPQHF

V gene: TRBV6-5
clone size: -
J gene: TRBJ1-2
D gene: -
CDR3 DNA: TGTGCCAGCAGGGAACAGGGACATGACTATGGCTACACCTTC
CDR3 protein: CASREQGHDYGYTF

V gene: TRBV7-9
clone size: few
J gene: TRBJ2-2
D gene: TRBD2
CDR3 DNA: TGTGCCAGCAGCCCGAGCGACACTATAGGGAGGGAAGAGCACACCGGGGAGCTGTTTTTT
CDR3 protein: CASSPSDTIGREEHTGELFF

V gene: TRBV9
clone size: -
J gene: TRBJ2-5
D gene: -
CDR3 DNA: TGTGCCAGCAGCGTCTCCAGCGCGCAAGAGACCCAGTACTTC
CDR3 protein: CASSVSSAQETQYF

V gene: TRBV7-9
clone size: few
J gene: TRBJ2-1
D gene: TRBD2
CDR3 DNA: TGTGCCAGCAACTTAGGATCTGGGCGGACTAGCGGGAGAGGGGAAGGCAATGAGCAGTTCTTC
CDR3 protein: CASNLGSGRTSGRGEGNEQFF